Given below is one TCR beta chain in context. Antigen specificity is unknown. V dropped 5 bases and J dropped 1; count of bases not matched to a gene: 4. The CDR3 loop spans 15 amino acids. Germline V gene data show CDR1 as MDHEN and CDR2 as SYDVKM. Amplified TCR beta CDR3 regions derived from RNA transcripts. An initial round of RT-PCR targeting the TCR CDR3 relied on the HTBI primer set. TCRdb reprocessed the multiplex PCR reads with MiXCR, giving one entry per CDR3 protein. The sample consists of around 300,000 distinct CDR3 sequences, roughly 22% of them appearing once. The data were taken from a study of T cells in Graves' hyperthyroidism and ophthalmopathy. Findings and caveats of the study: Ophthalmopathy was predicted by the model a median of about 6.7 months ahead of onset.

Patients were excluded for uncontrolled infection, other autoimmune disease, pregnancy or lactation. This clonotype was sampled from a young man with Graves' ophthalmopathy. Sequenced: blood. The chain recombines TRBV28 with TRBJ1-3; 8 bases agree with TRBD1. This CDR3 reads CASSTTGGSGNTIYF. CDR3 sequence (DNA): TGTGCCAGCAGTACAACAGGGGGATCTGGAAACACCATATATTTT.